This T cell receptor (beta chain) was identified in a study of blood T cells in healthy people across ages. A second PCR, run for roughly 7 to 12 cycles, used a sample-barcoded 5' primer plus a J-beta primer mix. TCRdb reanalysed the 5' RACE reads using MiXCR and keeps one entry per CDR3 protein. Among 1.5 million to 2 million distinct CDR3 sequences listed, roughly 50% were seen once. Per the germline V gene, CDR1 is MNHEY and CDR2 is SVGAGI. V shed 6 bases and J 2 bases; nucleotides not matched to a gene: 11. The CDR3 spans 16 residues. The origin of this receptor is a woman between 40 and 50 years old in good health. The V gene is TRBV6-5, the J gene TRBJ1-1, with 8 bases that match TRBD1. The sample taken for sequencing was blood. This CDR3 is CASRRPLTGVNTEAFF. CDR3 DNA: TGTGCCAGCAGGCGACCCCTGACAGGGGTCAACACTGAAGCTTTCTTT.